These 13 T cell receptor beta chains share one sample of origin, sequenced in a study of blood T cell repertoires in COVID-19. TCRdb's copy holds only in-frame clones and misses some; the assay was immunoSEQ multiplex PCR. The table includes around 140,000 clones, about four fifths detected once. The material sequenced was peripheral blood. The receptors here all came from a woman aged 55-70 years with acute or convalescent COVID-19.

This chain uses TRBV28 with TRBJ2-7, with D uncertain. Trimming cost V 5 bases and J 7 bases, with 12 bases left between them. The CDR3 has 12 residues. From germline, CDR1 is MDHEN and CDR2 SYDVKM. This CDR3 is CASSTQTREQYF. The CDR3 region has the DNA TGTGCCAGCAGTACCCAGACGAGGGAGCAGTACTTC.

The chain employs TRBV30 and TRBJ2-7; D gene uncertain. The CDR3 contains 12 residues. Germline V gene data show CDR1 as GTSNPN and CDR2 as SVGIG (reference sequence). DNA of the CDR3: TGTGCTGCACGAGCGACGTCCTACGAGCAGTACTTC. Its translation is CAARATSYEQYF.

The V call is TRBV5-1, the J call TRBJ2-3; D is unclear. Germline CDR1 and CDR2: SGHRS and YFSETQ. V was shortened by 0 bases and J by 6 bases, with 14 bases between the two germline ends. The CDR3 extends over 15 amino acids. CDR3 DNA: TGCGCCAGCAGCTTGGCCGGGTACGCTAGTGATACGCAGTATTTT. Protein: CASSLAGYASDTQYF.

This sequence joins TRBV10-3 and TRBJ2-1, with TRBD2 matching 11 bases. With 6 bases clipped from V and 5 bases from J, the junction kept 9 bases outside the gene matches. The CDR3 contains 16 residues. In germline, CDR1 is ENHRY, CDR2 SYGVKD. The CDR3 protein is CAIRGGSGRADNEQFF. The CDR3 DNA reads TGTGCCATCAGGGGGGGTAGCGGGAGGGCGGACAATGAGCAGTTCTTC.

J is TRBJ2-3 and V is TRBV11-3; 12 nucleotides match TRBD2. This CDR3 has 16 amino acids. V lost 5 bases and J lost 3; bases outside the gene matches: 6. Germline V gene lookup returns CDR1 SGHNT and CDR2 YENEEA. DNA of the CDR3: TGTGCCAGCAGCCCGCTAGCGGGAGGGCCGACAGATACGCAGTATTTT. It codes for CASSPLAGGPTDTQYF.

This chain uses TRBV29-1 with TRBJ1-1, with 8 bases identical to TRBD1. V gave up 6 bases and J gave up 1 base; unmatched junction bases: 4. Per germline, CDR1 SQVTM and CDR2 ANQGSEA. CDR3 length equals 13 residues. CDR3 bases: TGCAGCGTCTCAGGGGGCAAGAACACTGAAGCTTTCTTT. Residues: CSVSGGKNTEAFF. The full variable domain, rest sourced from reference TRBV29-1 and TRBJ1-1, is SAVISQKPSRDICQRGTSLTIQCQVDSQVTMMFWYRQQPGQSLTLIATANQGSEATYESGFVIDKFPISRPNLTFSTLTVSNMSPEDSSIYLCSVSGGKNTEAFFGQGTRLTVV.

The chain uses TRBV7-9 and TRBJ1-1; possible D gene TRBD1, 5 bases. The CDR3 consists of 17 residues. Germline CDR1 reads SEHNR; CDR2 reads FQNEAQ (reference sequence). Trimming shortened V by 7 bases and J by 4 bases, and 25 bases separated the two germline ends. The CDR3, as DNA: TGTGCCAGCACCCCCGCTTGGGGTACTCTCCAGGGCACTGAAGCTTTCTTT. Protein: CASTPAWGTLQGTEAFF.

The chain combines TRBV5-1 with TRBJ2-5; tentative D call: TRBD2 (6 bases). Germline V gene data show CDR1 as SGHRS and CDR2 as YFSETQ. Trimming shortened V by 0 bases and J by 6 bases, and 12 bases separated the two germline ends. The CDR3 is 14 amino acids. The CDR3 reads CASSLAAGKQTQYF. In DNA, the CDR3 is TGCGCCAGCAGCTTGGCGGCGGGAAAGCAGACCCAGTACTTC.

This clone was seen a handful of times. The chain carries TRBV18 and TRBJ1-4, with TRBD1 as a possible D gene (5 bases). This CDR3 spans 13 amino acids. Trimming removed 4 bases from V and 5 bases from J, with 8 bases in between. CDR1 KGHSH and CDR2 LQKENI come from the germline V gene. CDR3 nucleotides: TGTGCCAGCTCACGCAGGGAAAATGAAAAACTGTTTTTT. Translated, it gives CASSRRENEKLFF.

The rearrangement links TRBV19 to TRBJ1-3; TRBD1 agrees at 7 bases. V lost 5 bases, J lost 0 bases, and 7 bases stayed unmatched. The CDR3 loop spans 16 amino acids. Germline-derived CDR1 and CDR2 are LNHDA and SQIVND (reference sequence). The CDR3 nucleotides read TGTGCCAGTAGTCCTAGACAGGGTTCCTCTGGAAACACCATATATTTT. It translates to CASSPRQGSSGNTIYF.

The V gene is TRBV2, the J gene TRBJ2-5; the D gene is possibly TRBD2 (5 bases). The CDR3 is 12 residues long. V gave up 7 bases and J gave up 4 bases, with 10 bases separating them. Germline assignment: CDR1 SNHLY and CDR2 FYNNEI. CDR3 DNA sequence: TGTGCCAGCAATCGGAGGCCAGAGACCCAGTACTTC. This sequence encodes CASNRRPETQYF.

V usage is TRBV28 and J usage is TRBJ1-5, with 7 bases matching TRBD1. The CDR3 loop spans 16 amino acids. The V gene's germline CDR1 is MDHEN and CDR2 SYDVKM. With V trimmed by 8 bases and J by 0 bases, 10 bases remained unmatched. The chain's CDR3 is CASEKAGGSSNQPQHF. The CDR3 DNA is TGTGCCAGCGAAAAAGCAGGGGGGAGTAGCAATCAGCCCCAGCATTTT.

The CDR3 coding sequence is TGTGCCAGCAGACCTACCCCAAGGCTAGCGGGAGGGTTTGAGCAGTTCTTC. Its protein is CASRPTPRLAGGFEQFF. The V and J genes are TRBV6-4 and TRBJ2-1; 12 nucleotides line up with TRBD2. Trimming at V came to 6 bases and at J to 9 bases, leaving 15 bases not matched to a gene. Looked up from germline, CDR1 is MRHNA and CDR2 is SNTAGT. This CDR3 is 17 amino acids long.